The 14 T cell receptor beta chains reported below all come from one sample, sequenced in a study of T-cell reconstitution after alpha-beta-depleted transplantation in children. Preparation of the TCRbeta library used unique molecular identifiers. Using its own MiXCR run on the PCR reads, TCRdb lists one record per CDR3 protein. This table holds about 400,000 distinct CDR3 sequences, around 21% found once. Sequences were derived from PBMCs from the stem cell graft donor, sampled from the stem cell graft. These receptors all come from a human donor who donated a stem cell graft to a child with acute myeloid leukemia.

This clonotype was picked up many times. The chain couples TRBV7-2 to TRBJ2-1; D is ambiguous. The germline V gene has CDR1 SGHTA and CDR2 FQGNSA. V was shortened by 5 bases and J by 7 bases, with 15 bases between the two germline ends. This CDR3 comprises 14 residues. The CDR3 sequence is CASSRARARNEQFF. The DNA of the CDR3 is TGTGCCAGCAGCCGAGCAAGGGCGAGGAATGAGCAGTTCTTC.

The V and J genes are TRBV20-1 and TRBJ2-7, with D unresolved. Germline values: CDR1 DFQATT, CDR2 SNEGSKA (reference sequence). Trimming pared 2 bases from V and 3 bases from J, leaving 8 bases between. This CDR3 comprises 12 residues. The chain's CDR3 is CSARFTGYEQYF. CDR3 in DNA: TGCAGTGCTAGATTCACTGGCTACGAGCAGTACTTC.

This clonotype was seen many times. The rearrangement joins TRBV20-1 to TRBJ1-1; D unclear. The V end was cut by 3 bases, the J end by 0 bases, with 11 bases between. This CDR3 is 14 amino acids long. CDR1 is DFQATT, CDR2 SNEGSKA, per germline (reference sequence). CDR3: CSASFGTMNTEAFF. Written as DNA, the CDR3 is TGCAGTGCTAGTTTCGGTACCATGAACACTGAAGCTTTCTTT.

The chain joins TRBV4-1 to TRBJ2-5; D ambiguous. This CDR3 region has 13 residues. CDR1 is MGHRA and CDR2 is YSYEKL in the germline V gene. Trimming took off 2 bases at V and 5 bases at J, with 9 bases between the two ends. CDR3 sequence reads: CASSQLHGETQYF. DNA of the CDR3: TGCGCCAGCAGCCAACTCCACGGGGAGACCCAGTACTTC.

The rearrangement links TRBV20-1 to TRBJ2-7; 11 bases line up with TRBD2. After removal of 3 bases from V and 1 base from J, the junction contained 8 bases not matched to a gene. The CDR3 length is 16 residues. In germline, CDR1 is DFQATT, CDR2 SNEGSKA (reference sequence). The CDR3 region is CSARLLPSGRSYEQYF. The CDR3 bases are TGCAGTGCTAGGCTGCTCCCTAGCGGGAGGTCCTACGAGCAGTACTTC.

In its sample, this clonotype was seen a few times. The CDR3 loop is CASSSPGATDTQYF. CDR3 bases: TGTGCCAGCAGTTCCCCCGGGGCCACAGATACGCAGTATTTT. The rearrangement joins TRBV12-3 or TRBV12-4 to TRBJ2-3; either TRBD1 or TRBD2 may fit D (5 bases each). The CDR3 has 14 residues. Trimming took 4 bases from V and 2 from J, leaving 10 bases between them.

In this sample, this clonotype turned up a few times. V gene TRBV28 combines with J gene TRBJ2-7; 7 bases agree with TRBD1. The junction had 10 bases not matched to a gene; V was cut back by 10 bases and J by 4 bases. Germline CDR1 reads MDHEN; CDR2 reads SYDVKM. The CDR3 length is 13 residues. In DNA, the CDR3 is TGTGCCACCCTTGAGGGGGCGATGTACGAGCAGTACTTC. It is translated as CATLEGAMYEQYF. The whole variable domain, remainder taken from reference TRBV28 and TRBJ2-7, is DVKVTQSSRYLVKRTGEKVFLECVQDMDHENMFWYRQDPGLGLRLIYFSYDVKMKEKGDIPEGYSVSREKKERFSLILESASTNQTSMYLCATLEGAMYEQYFGPGTRLTVT.

This clonotype appeared a few times. The rearrangement uses TRBV7-2 and TRBJ2-7, with D possibly being TRBD1 (5 bases). The V and J ends lost 5 bases and 3 bases respectively, with 17 bases between them. In germline, CDR1 is SGHTA, CDR2 FQGNSA. CDR3 length equals 15 residues. CDR3 DNA: TGTGCCAGCAGCCCCCGACAGAGCCCAAACTACGAGCAGTACTTC. This gives the protein CASSPRQSPNYEQYF.

The V call is TRBV6-2 or TRBV6-3, the J call TRBJ2-1; 9 bases map to TRBD2. Germline loops: CDR1 MNHEY, CDR2 SVGEGT. The V gene end was trimmed by 2 bases and the J gene end by 7 bases; junction bases not matched to a gene: 9. The CDR3 consists of 16 residues. CDR3 in amino acids: CASSYRSSGRINEQFF. The CDR3 DNA follows: TGTGCCAGCAGTTACAGGTCGAGCGGGAGGATAAATGAGCAGTTCTTC.

The rearrangement links TRBV6-2 or TRBV6-3 to TRBJ2-7; D gene uncertain. This CDR3 contains 12 residues. V lost 6 bases and J lost 1, with 7 bases in between. Germline-derived CDR1 and CDR2 are MNHEY and SVGEGT. The CDR3 nucleotides read TGTGCCAGCAGCGCCGCTTCCTACGAGCAGTACTTC. This gives the protein CASSAASYEQYF.

This clonotype has a handful of counts. The V call is TRBV5-1, the J call TRBJ2-1, with 7 bases that match TRBD2. The CDR3 loop spans 16 amino acids. Trimming took 1 base from V and 0 from J; bases not matched to a gene: 4. Germline assignment: CDR1 SGHRS and CDR2 YFSETQ. The CDR3 DNA is TGCGCCAGCAGCTTGCTAGCGGCGAGCTCCTACAATGAGCAGTTCTTC. Protein product: CASSLLAASSYNEQFF.

This clonotype was seen ten or more times. The V call is TRBV29-1, the J call TRBJ1-1; D ambiguous. Germline CDR1 and CDR2: SQVTM and ANQGSEA. V was clipped by 7 bases and J by 5 bases, with 11 bases between them. CDR3 length: 11 amino acids. The CDR3 DNA sequence: TGCAGCGGCCGTGTCGGGACTGAAGCTTTCTTT. The encoded protein is CSGRVGTEAFF.

The rearrangement links TRBV24-1 to TRBJ1-2, with 9 positions matching TRBD1. This CDR3 comprises 15 residues. The V gene's germline CDR1 is KGHDR and CDR2 SFDVKD. V lost 1 base, J lost 7 bases, and 6 bases stayed unmatched. The CDR3 sequence: CATSDFNRGLGGYTF. The CDR3 region has the DNA TGTGCCACCAGTGATTTTAACAGGGGGCTGGGTGGCTACACCTTC.

This clonotype occurred many times. The V and J genes are TRBV6-5 and TRBJ2-7; 8 bases agree with TRBD1. CDR1 is MNHEY and CDR2 is SVGAGI in the germline V gene. The CDR3 loop spans 12 amino acids. Trimming took 10 bases from V and 2 from J; bases not matched to a gene: 4. The CDR3 loop is CANNRGTYEQYF. The CDR3 region has the DNA TGTGCCAATAACAGGGGGACCTACGAGCAGTACTTC.